These 25 T cell receptor beta chains came from one sample sequenced in a study of CD8 T cells in ankylosing spondylitis. MiXCR, run by TCRdb on the 5' RACE reads, gives a single entry per CDR3 protein. In the table there are some 200,000 distinct CDR3 sequences, around 25% of which are singletons. The sequencing sample was made of blood, either unsorted or a sorted T cell fraction (not recorded which). These receptors originate from a male donor with ankylosing spondylitis or in good health (not recorded which).

The chain links TRBV6-6 to TRBJ2-3; possible D gene TRBD2, 5 bases. In germline, CDR1 is MNHNY, CDR2 SVGAGI (reference sequence). The CDR3 totals 13 residues. V was pared by 5 bases and J by 4 bases, with 10 bases between. DNA of the CDR3: TGTGCCAGCAGTCCGAGGGTGGCAGATACGCAGTATTTT. Residues: CASSPRVADTQYF.

V gene TRBV10-3 combines with J gene TRBJ2-3, with D possibly called TRBD1 or TRBD2 (5 bases each). The CDR3 runs to 13 residues. Germline V gene data show CDR1 as ENHRY and CDR2 as SYGVKD. V lost 7 bases to trimming and J lost 3 bases, with 11 bases between them. The CDR3 is CAITRDPTDTQYF. As DNA, the CDR3 is TGTGCCATCACGAGGGACCCGACAGATACGCAGTATTTT.

This clonotype was picked up many times. The J gene is TRBJ2-5, the V gene TRBV10-3; 8 nucleotides align to TRBD2. Trimming took 5 bases from V and 4 from J; bases not matched to a gene: 15. CDR1 and CDR2 (germline): ENHRY, SYGVKD. CDR3 length: 17 amino acids. The CDR3 DNA reads as TGTGCCATCAGTCCGGGTCCGACTAGCGCCGAAAGAGAGACCCAGTACTTC. Translation gives CAISPGPTSAERETQYF.

As concerns this clonotype: A much larger clone sits a single nucleotide away, making a read error possible. This CDR3 is CSARDIYEQYF. As DNA, the CDR3 is TGCAGTGCTAGAGACATATACGAGCAGTACTTC. V is TRBV20-1 and J is TRBJ2-7; D not certain. CDR3 length equals 11 residues. Germline V gene sequence: CDR1 DFQATT, CDR2 SNEGSKA (reference sequence). V dropped 0 bases and J dropped 4 bases, with 4 bases sitting between them.

This clonotype was seen a few times. This rearrangement joins TRBV25-1 to TRBJ2-5, with D uncertain. This CDR3 spans 11 amino acids. With 4 bases removed from V and 5 bases from J, the gap between germline ends came to 5 bases. Germline V gene lookup returns CDR1 MGHDK and CDR2 SYGVNS. The CDR3 nucleotides read TGTGCCAGCAGTGGGTGGGAGACCCAGTACTTC. Its protein product is CASSGWETQYF.

This clonotype was seen only a few times. The chain employs TRBV20-1 and TRBJ2-3; the match to TRBD2 covers 12 bases. Trimming removed 4 bases from V and 1 base from J; junction bases left unmatched: 9. The CDR3 has 17 amino acids. Per germline, CDR1 DFQATT and CDR2 SNEGSKA (reference sequence). CDR3 region: CSAILAGGTGGTDTQYF. The CDR3 DNA reads TGCAGTGCTATACTAGCGGGGGGAACGGGGGGCACAGATACGCAGTATTTT.

The chain is built from TRBV5-1 and TRBJ2-7; D remains unclear. CDR1 is SGHRS and CDR2 is YFSETQ in the germline V gene. V lost 4 bases to trimming and J lost 2 bases, with 13 bases between them. This CDR3 has 14 amino acids. CDR3 loop: CASSPKTDTYEQYF. For the CDR3, the DNA is TGCGCCAGCAGCCCCAAGACGGATACCTACGAGCAGTACTTC.

This rearrangement joins TRBV19 to TRBJ2-3; 10 bases fit TRBD2. This CDR3 comprises 15 residues. V dropped 8 bases and J dropped 0; count of bases not matched to a gene: 5. Germline loops: CDR1 LNHDA, CDR2 SQIVND (reference sequence). In DNA form, the CDR3 reads TGTGCCAGTCATACTAGCGGGATGAGCACAGATACGCAGTATTTT. It yields the protein CASHTSGMSTDTQYF.

Ten or more counts support this clonotype. The chain carries TRBV5-5 and TRBJ2-5; TRBD1 might be the D (6 bases). CDR1 SGHKS and CDR2 YYEKEE come from the germline V gene (reference sequence). The V and J ends lost 1 base and 2 bases respectively, with 12 bases between them. The CDR3 is made up of 15 amino acids. The CDR3 nucleotides are TGTGCCAGCAGCTTGCTCGGGACACTTCAAGAGACCCAGTACTTC. It codes for CASSLLGTLQETQYF. The whole variable domain, remainder taken from reference TRBV5-5 and TRBJ2-5, is DAGVTQSPTHLIKTRGQQVTLRCSPISGHKSVSWYQQVLGQGPQFIFQYYEKEERGRGNFPDRFSARQFPNYSSELNVNALLLGDSALYLCASSLLGTLQETQYFGPGTRLLVL.

This clonotype showed up many times. The chain couples TRBV29-1 to TRBJ2-4; TRBD1 matches 10 bases. The CDR3 covers 12 residues. Germline values: CDR1 SQVTM, CDR2 ANQGSEA. Trimming removed 6 bases from V and 9 bases from J; junction bases left unmatched: 5. CDR3 nucleotides: TGCAGCGTAGGGACAGGGGAAATCATTCAGTACTTC. Encoded protein: CSVGTGEIIQYF.

This clonotype has a handful of counts. The rearrangement links TRBV5-5 to TRBJ2-6; perhaps TRBD2 as D (5 bases). V gave up 2 bases and J gave up 0 bases, with 15 bases separating them. The CDR3 consists of 18 residues. Germline V lookup: CDR1 SGHKS, CDR2 YYEKEE (reference sequence). The CDR3 DNA reads as TGTGCCAGCAGCTTCTCGGGGAACGATCACTCTGGGGCCAACGTCCTGACTTTC. This codes for CASSFSGNDHSGANVLTF.

The table lists this clonotype with many counts. This chain links TRBV5-1 with TRBJ1-1, with a possible D match to TRBD1 (5 bases). The CDR3 contains 14 residues. Trimming pared 5 bases from V and 4 bases from J, leaving 15 bases between. The V gene's germline CDR1 is SGHRS and CDR2 YFSETQ. In DNA form, the CDR3 reads TGCGCCAGCAGTCCGACGGCGGGGGGCACTGAAGCTTTCTTT. Amino acid sequence: CASSPTAGGTEAFF.

This clonotype has at least ten counts. The chain uses TRBV6-5 and TRBJ2-7; D may be TRBD2 (6 bases). The V end was cut by 3 bases, the J end by 3 bases, with 12 bases between. Germline values: CDR1 MNHEY, CDR2 SVGAGI. The CDR3 runs to 14 residues. The CDR3 coding sequence is TGTGCCAGCAGTTATCGCCGGGAGTTCTACGAGCAGTACTTC. As protein: CASSYRREFYEQYF.

The chain employs TRBV20-1 and TRBJ2-7; tentatively, D is TRBD2 (5 bases). Trimming shortened V by 1 base and J by 7 bases, and 11 bases separated the two germline ends. The CDR3 has 12 residues. CDR1 DFQATT and CDR2 SNEGSKA come from the germline V gene (reference sequence). In DNA form, the CDR3 reads TGCAGTGCTAGAGTCCTAGCCGGTGAGCAGTACTTC. This sequence encodes CSARVLAGEQYF.

This clonotype was seen more than once but under ten times. The genes are TRBV29-1 and TRBJ1-2, with a weak D call TRBD1 (6 bases). The CDR3 totals 11 residues. V dropped 3 bases and J dropped 8 bases, with 10 bases sitting between them. Germline lookup yields CDR1 SQVTM and CDR2 ANQGSEA. In nucleotides, the CDR3 is TGCAGCGTTGACGGACAGTACGGCTACACCTTC. Protein product: CSVDGQYGYTF.

In its sample, this clonotype was seen many times. The chain uses TRBV5-1 and TRBJ2-7; D remains ambiguous. The CDR3 runs to 13 residues. V lost 5 bases and J 5 bases, leaving 14 bases between the germline ends. Germline CDR1 is SGHRS and CDR2 is YFSETQ. CDR3 DNA: TGCGCCAGCAGTCCTGGACCGGACCACGAGCAGTACTTC. This sequence encodes CASSPGPDHEQYF.

In the case of this clonotype: It is likely a read error, because the conserved phenylalanine at the end of the CDR3 is missing. This chain links TRBV10-3 with TRBJ2-7; D might be TRBD1 (5 bases). Germline values: CDR1 ENHRY, CDR2 SYGVKD. The germline V and J ends were trimmed by 6 bases and 7 bases, with 13 bases remaining between them. The CDR3 contains 12 residues. CDR3 DNA: TGTGCCATCAGCGACAGTTACGGGGAGCAGTACTCC. Protein sequence: CAISDSYGEQYS.

This clonotype was detected only a few times. The rearrangement uses TRBV20-1 and TRBJ2-5, with TRBD1 identical over 7 bases. With V trimmed by 3 bases and J by 1 base, 2 bases remained unmatched. Germline assignment: CDR1 DFQATT and CDR2 SNEGSKA (reference sequence). This CDR3 is 13 amino acids long. The CDR3 loop reads CSARRQGQETQYF. The CDR3 DNA reads as TGCAGTGCTAGGCGACAGGGCCAAGAGACCCAGTACTTC.

This clonotype was recorded at least ten times. The chain uses TRBV7-2 and TRBJ2-5, with D hard to call. Germline CDR1 SGHTA, CDR2 FQGNSA. CDR3 length: 14 residues. Trimming cost V 8 bases and J 7 bases, with 20 bases left between them. This CDR3 reads CASSFSQEIGTQYF. The CDR3 coding sequence is TGTGCCAGCTCATTCTCGCAGGAAATTGGGACCCAGTACTTC.

This clonotype has only a few counts. The chain links TRBV7-8 to TRBJ2-5; D may be TRBD2 (6 bases). The CDR3 totals 15 residues. Trimming removed 5 bases from V and 5 bases from J, with 18 bases in between. Germline values: CDR1 SGHVS, CDR2 FQNEAQ. The CDR3 DNA is TGTGCCAGCAGCCCCGCGGGGCAAAATGGGGAGACCCAGTACTTC. The encoded protein is CASSPAGQNGETQYF.

In its sample, this clonotype was seen many times. This sequence joins TRBV28 and TRBJ1-2, with D uncertain. The CDR3 has 14 residues. In germline, CDR1 is MDHEN, CDR2 SYDVKM. V gave up 8 bases and J gave up 3 bases, with 16 bases separating them. The CDR3: CASGPPGPHYGYTF. CDR3 DNA: TGTGCCAGCGGGCCGCCCGGGCCTCACTATGGCTACACCTTC.

This clonotype has ten or more counts. The chain joins TRBV5-1 to TRBJ2-6; D may be TRBD2 (6 bases). CDR1 and CDR2 (germline): SGHRS, YFSETQ. This CDR3 comprises 18 residues. V shed 0 bases and J shed 0 bases, with 13 bases lying between them. Written as DNA, the CDR3 is TGCGCCAGCAGCTTGGACGGGACTCAAGGCTCTGGGGCCAACGTCCTGACTTTC. The encoded protein is CASSLDGTQGSGANVLTF.

This clonotype was observed at least ten times. CDR3 in amino acids: CASSIVGSDTQYF. The CDR3 nucleotides read TGTGCCAGTAGTATCGTTGGCTCAGATACGCAGTATTTT. V and J are TRBV19 and TRBJ2-3; D not certain. From germline, CDR1 is LNHDA and CDR2 SQIVND (reference sequence). V gave up 3 bases and J gave up 4 bases, with 8 bases separating them. The CDR3 runs 13 residues.

The chain combines TRBV7-2 with TRBJ2-1; tentatively, D is TRBD2 (6 bases). The CDR3 is made up of 17 amino acids. The ends were cut back, 2 bases at V and 1 base at J, with 15 bases in the middle. Germline-derived CDR1 and CDR2 are SGHTA and FQGNSA. The chain's CDR3 is CASSLFHGSPSYNEQFF. Here the CDR3 DNA reads TGTGCCAGCAGCTTATTCCACGGGAGCCCGTCCTACAATGAGCAGTTCTTC.

This clonotype turned up a few times. The J gene is TRBJ1-4, the V gene TRBV7-9; D is unresolved. The V and J ends lost 5 bases and 3 bases respectively, with 16 bases between them. The CDR3 covers 16 residues. Germline V gives CDR1 SEHNR, CDR2 FQNEAQ (reference sequence). In DNA form, the CDR3 reads TGTGCCAGCAGCCGCACCCCTGGGAAGGCTAATGAAAAACTGTTTTTT. Protein sequence: CASSRTPGKANEKLFF.